The 14 T cell receptor beta chains presented below share a single source sample, sequenced in a study of CD8 T cells in ankylosing spondylitis. Which antigens these TCRs recognize remains unknown. TCRdb recomputed calls from the 5' RACE reads with MiXCR, one row per CDR3 protein. The data contain 800,000 to 900,000 distinct CDR3 sequences, roughly 10% of them seen just once; the ten biggest clones take up under 0.6%. Study conclusions and caveats: Among TCR beta sequences, a motif of under ten highly homologous variants appeared characteristic of ankylosing spondylitis blood.

Sequencing input: blood, either unsorted or a sorted T cell fraction (not recorded which). The source of these receptors is a male donor with ankylosing spondylitis.

This clonotype was counted only a few times. The V and J genes are TRBV12-3 or TRBV12-4 and TRBJ2-1, with D perhaps TRBD2 (6 bases). The CDR3 has 16 amino acids. The V and J ends lost 7 bases and 1 base respectively, with 17 bases between them. The CDR3 bases are TGTGCCAGCATTGTGGGAGGTTTTTCATCCTACAATGAGCAGTTCTTC. This encodes CASIVGGFSSYNEQFF.

This CDR3 reads CSAIPSGILGYNEQFF. Here the CDR3 DNA reads TGCAGTGCAATCCCCTCCGGGATCTTAGGCTACAATGAGCAGTTCTTC. The V gene is TRBV20-1, the J gene TRBJ2-1; tentative D call: TRBD2 (5 bases). Per germline, CDR1 DFQATT and CDR2 SNEGSKA (reference sequence). This CDR3 is 16 amino acids long. Trimming removed 6 bases from V and 3 bases from J, with 21 bases in between.

The gene calls are TRBV14 and TRBJ2-6; D gene uncertain. Germline CDR1 and CDR2: SGHDN and FVKESK. The V and J ends lost 2 bases and 0 bases respectively, with 8 bases between them. This CDR3 spans 16 amino acids. For the CDR3, the DNA is TGTGCCAGCAGCCAATTACGTCTCTCTGGGGCCAACGTCCTGACTTTC. It translates to CASSQLRLSGANVLTF.

At least ten counts were recorded for this clonotype. This sequence joins TRBV28 and TRBJ2-5; TRBD2 might be the D (5 bases). Germline-derived CDR1 and CDR2 are MDHEN and SYDVKM. V lost 5 bases to trimming and J lost 1 base, with 8 bases between them. There are 13 residues in the CDR3. The CDR3 sequence is CASSTDSQETQYF. CDR3 sequence (DNA): TGTGCCAGCAGTACGGACTCCCAAGAGACCCAGTACTTC.

This sequence joins TRBV5-1 and TRBJ2-5; 7 positions match TRBD2. The V gene's germline CDR1 is SGHRS and CDR2 YFSETQ. This CDR3 is built from 15 residues. V gave up 0 bases and J gave up 5 bases; unmatched junction bases: 7. The CDR3 bases are TGCGCCAGCAGCTTGGATGCTAGCGGATGGGAGACCCAGTACTTC. It translates to CASSLDASGWETQYF.

This clonotype has more than one count but fewer than ten. The chain combines TRBV5-1 with TRBJ1-4; possible D gene TRBD1, 5 bases. Germline CDR1 SGHRS, CDR2 YFSETQ. The CDR3 runs to 15 residues. Trimming removed 0 bases from V and 6 bases from J, with 12 bases in between. DNA of the CDR3: TGCGCCAGCAGCTTGGGGACATCAGACTATGAAAAACTGTTTTTT. Amino acid sequence: CASSLGTSDYEKLFF.

This clonotype was found a few times. This chain links TRBV20-1 with TRBJ2-7, with D possibly being TRBD1 or TRBD2 (7 bases each). The CDR3 length is 15 residues. With 1 base removed from V and 6 bases from J, the gap between germline ends came to 19 bases. Germline lookup yields CDR1 DFQATT and CDR2 SNEGSKA (reference sequence). CDR3 amino acids: CSARAGGAISVEQYF. The CDR3 DNA follows: TGCAGTGCTAGAGCAGGGGGGGCAATCTCGGTCGAGCAGTACTTC.

In its sample, this clonotype was seen many times. In DNA form, the CDR3 reads TGCAGTGCTAGGCTAGCGGGAACTGGTCTGTTCTTC. It yields the protein CSARLAGTGLFF. The chain employs TRBV20-1 and TRBJ2-1, with 9 nucleotides matching TRBD2. Per germline, CDR1 DFQATT and CDR2 SNEGSKA (reference sequence). The CDR3 runs to 12 residues. V lost 3 bases and J lost 15; bases outside the gene matches: 9.

The table lists this clonotype with a few counts. The CDR3 nucleotides are TGTGCCAGCTCACCCCGGCCGGAGGCCTACGAGCAGTACTTC. Translating gives CASSPRPEAYEQYF. The chain recombines TRBV18 with TRBJ2-7, with D tentatively TRBD2 (5 bases). Germline CDR1 is KGHSH and CDR2 is LQKENI. The CDR3 contains 14 residues. V lost 3 bases to trimming and J lost 2 bases, with 11 bases between them.

J is TRBJ2-3 and V is TRBV5-1; D possibly corresponds to TRBD1 (5 bases). Per the germline V gene, CDR1 is SGHRS and CDR2 is YFSETQ. The CDR3 runs to 14 residues. V gave up 6 bases and J gave up 6 bases, with 17 bases separating them. The CDR3 region is CASIKSPGMDTQYF. The CDR3 DNA sequence: TGCGCCAGCATTAAGTCCCCAGGGATGGATACGCAGTATTTT.

This clonotype has more than one count but fewer than ten. The CDR3, as DNA: TGTGCCAGCAGTTTAGCTGGACTCCCAGGGACCCAGTACTTC. Amino acids: CASSLAGLPGTQYF. V is TRBV12-3 or TRBV12-4 and J is TRBJ2-5, with D possibly matching TRBD2 (5 bases). Trimming took 0 bases from V and 7 from J, leaving 12 bases between them. The CDR3 runs to 14 residues.

In this sample, this clonotype turned up many times. The J gene is TRBJ2-1, the V gene TRBV6-1; D perhaps matches TRBD2 (5 bases). CDR1 and CDR2 from the germline V gene are MNHNS and SASEGT. V lost 5 bases, J lost 6 bases, and 17 bases lay in between. The CDR3 sequence is 15 residues long. Written as DNA, the CDR3 is TGTGCCAGCAGTACCCGGCGGCAGGCGGGCAATGAGCAGTTCTTC. This gives the protein CASSTRRQAGNEQFF.

This clonotype came up a few times. This CDR3 is CASSGGFSYNEQFF. CDR3 in DNA: TGTGCCAGCAGTGGGGGGTTCTCCTACAATGAGCAGTTCTTC. The chain uses TRBV6-1 and TRBJ2-1, with D perhaps TRBD1 or TRBD2 (5 bases each). Between the trimmed V and J ends, which lost 4 bases and 0 bases, there was a span of 7 bases. This CDR3 region has 14 residues. Germline V gene sequence: CDR1 MNHNS, CDR2 SASEGT.

The rearrangement joins TRBV24-1 to TRBJ2-1; D is possibly TRBD1 or TRBD2 (5 bases each). V lost 2 bases and J lost 3, with 19 bases in between. Germline CDR1 is KGHDR and CDR2 is SFDVKD. This CDR3 comprises 18 residues. The CDR3: CATSDSWGYSRVYNEQFF. The CDR3 DNA sequence: TGTGCCACCAGTGATTCCTGGGGGTATTCGAGGGTCTACAATGAGCAGTTCTTC.